This T cell receptor (beta chain) was captured by sequencing in a study of T cell clonality in common variable immunodeficiency. Whole-study results and caveats: Compared with healthy controls, CVID subjects showed increased TCRbeta clonality, mostly in about a third. What drives increased CVID clonality needs T cell subpopulation sequencing. Common variable immunodeficiency TCR beta sequences reportedly had fewer deletions and N-nucleotide insertions.

Ten or more counts support this clone. Antigen specificity is unknown. Read coverage stops 3 residues before the CDR3 terminus; the germline J gene supplies the remainder. Trimming removed 5 bases from V and 5 bases from J, with 9 bases in between. Germline V gene sequence: CDR1 LNHDA, CDR2 SQIVND (reference sequence). The CDR3 contains 12 residues. CVID and control samples used equivalent genomic DNA input. Sequencing used immunoSEQ multiplex PCR; TCRdb keeps in-frame clones, though not all of them. The sample holds about 42,000 clones, and no clone turns up only once. What was sequenced was peripheral blood mononuclear cells. The TCR originated in a person aged 18-69 years in good health. This chain joins TRBV19 and TRBJ2-5, with D possibly being TRBD2 (5 bases). The part of the CDR3 DNA that was read is TGTGCCAGTAGTCCTAGCCGGGAGACC. This codes for CASSPSRET. The CDR3 as a whole reads CASSPSRETQYF.